The T cell receptor (beta chain) described here comes from a study of blood T cell repertoires in COVID-19. Study details: PBMCs, B-cell-depleted T cells, or T cells were the source of the cDNA or gDNA that made up the material.

Per the original data handling: Reference gene primer amplification yielded estimated nucleated cell counts. Profiling relied on immunoSEQ multiplex PCR, and the TCRdb table lists in-frame clones only, not all of them. Clone size and the V and J calls come from that table; the DNA yielded D and trimming. The data contain roughly 200,000 clones, about 83% of them singletons. On this clone itself: At one of its ends the junction is not consistent with the germline gene, which may arise from a read error.

Cohorts were based on clinical histories the participants reported. CDR3 length: 11 residues. Germline V gene data show CDR1 as MNHEY and CDR2 as SVGEGT. V and J are TRBV6-2 or TRBV6-3 and TRBJ2-7; D possibly corresponds to TRBD1 (6 bases). This sequence was found in a man aged 35-49 years with acute COVID-19. Sequencing used PBMCs or T cells enriched from blood (not recorded which). The chain's CDR3 is CASSYWTDLVF. Written as DNA, the CDR3 is TGTGCCAGCAGTTATTGGACAGACCTAGTCTTC.